This T cell receptor (beta chain) was captured by sequencing in a study of OX40 agonist ivuxolimab in advanced cancers. The data were produced by immunoSEQ multiplex PCR, yet TCRdb's version contains in-frame clones alone and is incomplete. The sample includes about 19,000 clones, about 74% seen only once; the top ten take around 26%. Germline loops: CDR1 MNHEY, CDR2 SMNVEV (reference sequence). Trimming stripped 0 bases from V and 1 base from J, with 12 bases between. This CDR3 is built from 16 residues. The starting material was CD4+ or CD8+ T cells sorted from blood, obtained in a trial of the OX40 agonist ivuxolimab. The V and J genes are TRBV27 and TRBJ2-5; the D gene could be TRBD1 or TRBD2 (5 bases each). The sequence came from an adult with an advanced solid tumor such as melanoma, head and neck, liver or kidney cancer. The CDR3 DNA is TGTGCCAGCAGTTTATCTGAGGGTGGGGGCCAAGAGACCCAGTACTTC. Translating gives CASSLSEGGGQETQYF.